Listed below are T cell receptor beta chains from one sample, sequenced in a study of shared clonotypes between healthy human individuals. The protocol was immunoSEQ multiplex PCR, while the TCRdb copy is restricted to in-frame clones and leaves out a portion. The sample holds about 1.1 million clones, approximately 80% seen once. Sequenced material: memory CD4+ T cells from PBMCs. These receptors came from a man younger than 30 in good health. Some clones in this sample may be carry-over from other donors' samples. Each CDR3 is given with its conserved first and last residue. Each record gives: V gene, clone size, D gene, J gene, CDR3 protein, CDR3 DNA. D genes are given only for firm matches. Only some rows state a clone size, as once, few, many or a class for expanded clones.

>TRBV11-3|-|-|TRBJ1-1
CASSLDPRQGEAFF
TGTGCCAGCAGCTTAGATCCCCGCCAAGGTGAAGCTTTCTTT
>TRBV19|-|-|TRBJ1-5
CASSYLFNQPQHF
TGTGCCAGTAGTTACCTGTTCAATCAGCCCCAGCATTTT
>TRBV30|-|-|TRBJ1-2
CAWSRHGYTF
TGTGCCTGGAGTCGGCATGGCTACACCTTC
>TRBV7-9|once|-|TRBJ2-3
CASSLEASTDTQYF
TGTGCCAGCAGCTTAGAAGCAAGCACAGATACGCAGTATTTT
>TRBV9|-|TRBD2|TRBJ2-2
CASSAPGLASTGELFF
TGTGCCAGCAGCGCACCGGGACTAGCGAGCACCGGGGAGCTGTTTTTT
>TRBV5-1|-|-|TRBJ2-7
CASSLAGRGGVEQYF
TGCGCCAGCAGCTTGGCGGGCAGGGGAGGAGTCGAGCAGTACTTC
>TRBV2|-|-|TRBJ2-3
CASGGTSSTDTQYF
TGTGCCAGCGGAGGAACATCTAGCACAGATACGCAGTATTTT
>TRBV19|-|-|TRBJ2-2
CASSQSGRNTGELFF
TGTGCCAGTAGTCAAAGCGGGCGGAACACCGGGGAGCTGTTTTTT
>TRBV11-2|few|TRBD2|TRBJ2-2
CASSLAGSGLAGVGGELFF
TGTGCCAGCAGCTTAGCCGGAAGCGGACTAGCGGGAGTCGGCGGGGAGCTGTTTTTT
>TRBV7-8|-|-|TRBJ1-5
CASSSVGQTGQPQHF
TGTGCCAGCAGCTCGGTCGGGCAGACGGGCCAGCCCCAGCATTTT
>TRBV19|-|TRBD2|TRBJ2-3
CASSIRGPSGRAADTQYF
TGTGCCAGTAGTATTAGGGGGCCGAGCGGGAGGGCCGCAGATACGCAGTATTTT
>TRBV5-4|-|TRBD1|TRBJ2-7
CASSPRTGKSREQYF
TGTGCCAGCAGCCCCCGGACAGGGAAGTCCCGCGAGCAGTACTTC
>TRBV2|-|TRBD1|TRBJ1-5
CASSESAGQGAEQPQHF
TGTGCCAGCAGTGAATCTGCTGGGCAGGGGGCAGAGCAGCCCCAGCATTTT
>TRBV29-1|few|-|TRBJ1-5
CSVALEGDSNQPQHF
TGCAGCGTTGCCTTGGAAGGGGATAGCAATCAGCCCCAGCATTTT
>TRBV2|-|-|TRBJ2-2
CASSSNGVGNTGELFF
TGTGCCAGCAGCTCGAATGGGGTAGGGAACACCGGGGAGCTGTTTTTT
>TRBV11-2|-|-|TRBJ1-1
CASSQRRNTEAFF
TGTGCCAGCAGCCAACGACGGAACACTGAAGCTTTCTTT
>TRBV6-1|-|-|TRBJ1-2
CAVQGTVSGYTF
TGTGCCGTACAGGGTACGGTGAGCGGCTACACCTTC
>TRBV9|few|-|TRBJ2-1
CASSPASSYNEQFF
TGTGCCAGCAGCCCAGCAAGCTCCTACAATGAGCAGTTCTTC
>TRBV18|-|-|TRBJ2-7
CASSLGSYYEQYF
TGTGCCAGCTCACTGGGATCATACTACGAGCAGTACTTC
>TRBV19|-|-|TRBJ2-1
CASSIGRMDSYNEQFF
TGTGCCAGTAGTATAGGGCGGATGGACTCCTACAATGAGCAGTTCTTC
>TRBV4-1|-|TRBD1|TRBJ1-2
CASRRTGGPRGYTF
TGCGCCAGCAGGAGGACAGGGGGTCCGCGGGGCTACACCTTC
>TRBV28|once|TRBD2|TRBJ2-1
CASKTGTSLNNEQFF
TGTGCCAGCAAAACCGGGACTAGCCTAAACAATGAGCAGTTCTTC
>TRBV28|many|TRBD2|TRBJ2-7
CASSSTSGYEQYF
TGTGCCAGCAGTTCGACTAGCGGCTACGAGCAGTACTTC